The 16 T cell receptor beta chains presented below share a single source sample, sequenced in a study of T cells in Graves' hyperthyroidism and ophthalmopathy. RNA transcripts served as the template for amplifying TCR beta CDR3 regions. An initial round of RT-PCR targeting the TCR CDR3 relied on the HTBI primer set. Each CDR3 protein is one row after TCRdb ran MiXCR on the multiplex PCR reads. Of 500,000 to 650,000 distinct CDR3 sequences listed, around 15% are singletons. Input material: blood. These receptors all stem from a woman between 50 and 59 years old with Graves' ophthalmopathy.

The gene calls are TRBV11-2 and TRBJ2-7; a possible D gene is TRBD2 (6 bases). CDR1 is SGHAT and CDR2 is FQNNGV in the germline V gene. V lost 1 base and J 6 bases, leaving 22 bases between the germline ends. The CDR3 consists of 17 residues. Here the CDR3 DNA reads TGTGCCAGCAGCTTAGTATCGTTGCCGGAGGGCCGCGGCGAGCAGTACTTC. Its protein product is CASSLVSLPEGRGEQYF.

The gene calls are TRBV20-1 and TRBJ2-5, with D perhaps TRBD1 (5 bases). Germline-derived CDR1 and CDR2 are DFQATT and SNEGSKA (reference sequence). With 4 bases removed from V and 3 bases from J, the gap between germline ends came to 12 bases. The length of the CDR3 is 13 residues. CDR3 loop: CSANRIAKETQYF. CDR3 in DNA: TGCAGTGCTAACAGGATCGCTAAAGAGACCCAGTACTTC.

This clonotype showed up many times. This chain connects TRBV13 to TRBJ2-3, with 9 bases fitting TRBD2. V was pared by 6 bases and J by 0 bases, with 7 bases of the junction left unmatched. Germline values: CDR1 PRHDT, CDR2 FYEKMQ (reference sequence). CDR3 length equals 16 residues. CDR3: CASRFSSGASTDTQYF. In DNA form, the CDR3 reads TGTGCCAGCAGGTTTTCTAGCGGGGCTAGCACAGATACGCAGTATTTT.

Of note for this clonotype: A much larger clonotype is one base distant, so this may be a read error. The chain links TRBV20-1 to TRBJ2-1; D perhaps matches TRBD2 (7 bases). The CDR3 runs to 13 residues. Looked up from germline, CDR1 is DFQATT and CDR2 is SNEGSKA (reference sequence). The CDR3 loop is CSSRGAGDHEQFF. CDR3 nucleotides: TGCAGTTCTAGGGGGGCGGGAGATCATGAGCAGTTCTTC.

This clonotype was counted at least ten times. Written as DNA, the CDR3 is TGTGCCAGCAGCAAGATAGGTGGAGTCACAGATACGCAGTATTTT. This codes for CASSKIGGVTDTQYF. J is TRBJ2-3 and V is TRBV3-1; no clear D. The CDR3 spans 15 residues. V was pared by 5 bases and J by 2 bases, with 14 bases between. CDR1 is LGHDT, CDR2 YNNKEL, per germline (reference sequence).

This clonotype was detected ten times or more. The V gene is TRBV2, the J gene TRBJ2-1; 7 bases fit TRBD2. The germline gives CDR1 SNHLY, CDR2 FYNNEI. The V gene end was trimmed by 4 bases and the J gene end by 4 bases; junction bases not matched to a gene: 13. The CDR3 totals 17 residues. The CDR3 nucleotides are TGTGCCAGCAGTGTATTGAGAGCGGGAAGCGTTTACAATGAGCAGTTCTTC. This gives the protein CASSVLRAGSVYNEQFF.

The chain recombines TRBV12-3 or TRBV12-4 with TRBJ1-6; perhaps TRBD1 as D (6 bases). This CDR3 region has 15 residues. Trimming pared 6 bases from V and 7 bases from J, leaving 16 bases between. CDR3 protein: CASRPGQNLNSPLHF. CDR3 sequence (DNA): TGTGCCAGCAGGCCGGGACAAAACCTAAATTCACCCCTCCACTTT.

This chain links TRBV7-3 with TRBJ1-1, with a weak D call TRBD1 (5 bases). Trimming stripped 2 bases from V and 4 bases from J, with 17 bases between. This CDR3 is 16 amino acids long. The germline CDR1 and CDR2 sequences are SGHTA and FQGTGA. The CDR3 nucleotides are TGTGCCAGCAGCTTAGCGACCCGACAGAGGGGCACTGAAGCTTTCTTT. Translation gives CASSLATRQRGTEAFF.

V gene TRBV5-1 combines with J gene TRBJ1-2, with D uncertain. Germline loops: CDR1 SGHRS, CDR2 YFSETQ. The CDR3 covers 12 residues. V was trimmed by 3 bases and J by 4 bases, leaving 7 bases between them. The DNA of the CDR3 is TGCGCCAGCAGCTCGAATTCCTATGGCTACACCTTC. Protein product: CASSSNSYGYTF.

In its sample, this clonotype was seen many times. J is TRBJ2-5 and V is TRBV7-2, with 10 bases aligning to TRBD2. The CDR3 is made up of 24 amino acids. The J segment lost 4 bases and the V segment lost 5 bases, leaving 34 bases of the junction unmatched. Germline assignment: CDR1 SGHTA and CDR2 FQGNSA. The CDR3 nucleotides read TGTGCCAGCAGCCCGAGTGGTGAGGGTGGTGCGGGACTAGCGATACTTGCGGGCACAGAGACCCAGTACTTC. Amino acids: CASSPSGEGGAGLAILAGTETQYF.

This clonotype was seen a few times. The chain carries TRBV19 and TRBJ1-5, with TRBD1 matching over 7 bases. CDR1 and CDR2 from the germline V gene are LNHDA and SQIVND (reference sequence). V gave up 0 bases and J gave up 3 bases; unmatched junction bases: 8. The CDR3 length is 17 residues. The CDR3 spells CASSIDPGQYYNQPQHF. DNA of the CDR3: TGTGCCAGTAGTATAGACCCGGGACAGTATTACAATCAGCCCCAGCATTTT.

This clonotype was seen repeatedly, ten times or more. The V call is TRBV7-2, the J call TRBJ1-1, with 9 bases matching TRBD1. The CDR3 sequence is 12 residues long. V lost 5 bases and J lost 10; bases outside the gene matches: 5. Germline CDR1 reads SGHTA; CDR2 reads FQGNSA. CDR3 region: CASSPRTGAAFF. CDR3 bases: TGTGCCAGCAGCCCACGGACAGGGGCAGCTTTCTTT.

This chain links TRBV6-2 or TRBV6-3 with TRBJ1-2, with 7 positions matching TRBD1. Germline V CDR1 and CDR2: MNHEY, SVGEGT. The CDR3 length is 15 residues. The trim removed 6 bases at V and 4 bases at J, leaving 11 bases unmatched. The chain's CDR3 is CASRDLTGRSYGYTF. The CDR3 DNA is TGTGCCAGCAGGGACCTGACAGGGCGATCCTATGGCTACACCTTC.

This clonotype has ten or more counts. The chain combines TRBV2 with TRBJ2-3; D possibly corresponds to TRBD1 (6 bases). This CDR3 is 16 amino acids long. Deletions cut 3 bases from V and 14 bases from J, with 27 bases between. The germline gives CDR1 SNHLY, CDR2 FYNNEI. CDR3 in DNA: TGTGCCAGCAGTGACAAGGGCAGGGGCTACAGATACGCAGGGTATTTT. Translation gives CASSDKGRGYRYAGYF. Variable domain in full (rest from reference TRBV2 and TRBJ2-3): EPEVTQTPSHQVTQMGQEVILRCVPISNHLYFYWYRQILGQKVEFLVSFYNNEISEKSEIFDDQFSVERPDGSNFTLKIRSTKLEDSAMYFCASSDKGRGYRYAGYFGPGTRLTVL.

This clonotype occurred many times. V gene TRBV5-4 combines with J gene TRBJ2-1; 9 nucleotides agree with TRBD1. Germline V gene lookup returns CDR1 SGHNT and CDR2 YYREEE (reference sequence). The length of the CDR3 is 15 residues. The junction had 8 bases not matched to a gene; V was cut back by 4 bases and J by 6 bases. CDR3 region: CASSPRGTGINEQFF. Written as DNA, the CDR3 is TGTGCCAGCAGCCCGAGAGGGACAGGGATCAATGAGCAGTTCTTC.

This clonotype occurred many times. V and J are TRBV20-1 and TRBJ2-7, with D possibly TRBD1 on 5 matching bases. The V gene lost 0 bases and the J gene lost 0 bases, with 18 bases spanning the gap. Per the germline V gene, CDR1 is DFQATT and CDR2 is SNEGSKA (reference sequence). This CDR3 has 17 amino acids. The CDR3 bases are TGCAGTGCTAGAGATCTATTATCGGACATCTTCTCCTACGAGCAGTACTTC. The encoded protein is CSARDLLSDIFSYEQYF.